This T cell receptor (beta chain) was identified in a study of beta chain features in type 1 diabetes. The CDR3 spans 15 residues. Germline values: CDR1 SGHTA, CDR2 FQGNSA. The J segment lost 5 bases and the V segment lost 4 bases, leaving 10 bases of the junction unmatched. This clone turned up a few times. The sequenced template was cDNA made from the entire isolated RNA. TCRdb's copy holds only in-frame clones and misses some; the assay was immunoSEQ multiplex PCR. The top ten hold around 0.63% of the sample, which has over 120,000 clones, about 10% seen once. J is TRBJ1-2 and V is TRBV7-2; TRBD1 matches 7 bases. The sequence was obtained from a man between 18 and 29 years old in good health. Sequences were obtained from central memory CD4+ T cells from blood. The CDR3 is CASSSPDRKSYGYTF. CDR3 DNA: TGTGCCAGCAGCTCCCCGGACAGGAAGAGTTATGGCTACACCTTC.